Each of the 2 T cell receptor beta chains below was sequenced from the same sample in a study of response to subunit inactivated influenza vaccine. TCRdb recomputed calls from the RT-PCR reads with MiXCR, one row per CDR3 protein. The sample records about 610,000 distinct CDR3 sequences, 13% to 15% being singletons. This sample comprised PBMCs from blood, obtained roughly 12 days after vaccination. Receptors were obtained from a man aged 50 to 60 who received an inactivated influenza vaccine.

This clonotype was detected a few times. The chain has TRBV10-3 and TRBJ2-1, with 7 positions matching TRBD2. Trimming at V came to 6 bases and at J to 7 bases, leaving 9 bases not matched to a gene. The germline V gene encodes CDR1 ENHRY and CDR2 SYGVKD. The length of the CDR3 is 14 residues. CDR3 in amino acids: CAISKGWRGNEQFF. The CDR3 bases are TGTGCCATCAGCAAGGGGTGGCGGGGGAATGAGCAGTTCTTC.

J is TRBJ1-5 and V is TRBV5-6, with a tentative D call TRBD1 (6 bases). Trimming shortened V by 4 bases and J by 0 bases, and 20 bases separated the two germline ends. CDR1 is SGHDT, CDR2 YYEEEE, per germline. The CDR3 extends over 18 amino acids. CDR3: CASSPPRPGAYSNQPQHF. The CDR3 region has the DNA TGTGCCAGCAGCCCGCCCCGACCAGGGGCTTATAGCAATCAGCCCCAGCATTTT.